Given below is one T cell receptor beta chain in context. Its antigen is as yet unknown. For each subset, genomic DNA was distributed in equal portions over several immunoSEQ plates. Only in-frame clones appear in the TCRdb table, and some are missing; sequencing was by immunoSEQ multiplex PCR. Counted here are millions of clones, 85% to 95% occurring once; the ten biggest clones make up roughly 0.36%. This specimen belongs to a study of shared clonotypes between healthy human individuals. Study summary: CD4 naive and CD4 memory each took three plates per donor, while CD8 naive took two and CD8 memory one.

Study observations and caveats: Clonotypes which were not shared had lower generation probabilities than clonotypes that all four donors shared. Naive subsets generally exceeded memory subsets in estimated richness.

From germline, CDR1 is MNHEY and CDR2 SVGAGI. The CDR3 length is 14 residues. The ends were cut back, 8 bases at V and 1 base at J, with 14 bases in the middle. The chain carries TRBV6-5 and TRBJ1-1; TRBD1 is a possible D gene (5 bases). Sequencing used naive CD4+ T cells from PBMCs. Subset denoted: CD45RA+ positively selected. This clonotype was obtained from a man in his late teens or twenties in good health. Some clones in this sample may be carry-over from other donors' samples. The CDR3 nucleotides read TGTGCCAGCTCCTTTCGAACAGGGAACACTGAAGCTTTCTTT. Translation gives CASSFRTGNTEAFF.